The sequence of this TCR beta chain was determined in a study of cytomegalovirus exposure and HLA in healthy donors (dated by TCRdb to the late 2010s). Background for the entire study: In an earlier analysis of 587 of the donors, around 300 Gb of sequence data and just under 120 million unique TCR beta sequences from approximately 180 million T cells were reported. About 320 gigabases of sequencing data and approximately 80 million unique TCR sequences were included in an early release covering several hundred HLA-typed donors. The genetic ancestry cluster associated with self-reported Caucasian donors included about 84% of the approximately 410 genotyped donors. The study aimed to test whether cataloging public T cell receptors could reveal signatures of past pathogen exposure. The study profiled the T cell repertoires of hundreds of subjects by immunosequencing and related them to cytomegalovirus serostatus. A separate validation cohort of about 110 different subjects was used in addition to the roughly 700-subject first cohort. To predict cytomegalovirus infection status, the study combined high-throughput TCR immunosequencing, statistical association of individual TCRs with disease status, and machine learning. To study patterns of TCR occurrence, a later analysis re-analyzed previously published TCR beta repertoires from hundreds of donors and added high-resolution HLA genotyping. Rather than using new phenotypic data, the later analysis identified candidate immune exposures from TCR beta sequences and from how often those sequences occurred across donors. To decide whether each TCR beta V gene segment behaved as functional or pseudogenic, an earlier analysis of some 540 of the donors relied on high-throughput TCR beta sequencing. Alongside the repertoire data, information on donor age, sex, ethnicity and CMV serostatus was compiled. A later genetic analysis took genome-wide SNP genotypes for about 55% of the 666 donors and used that subset as a discovery cohort. All discovery cohort repertoires had been generated on a single sequencing platform. Class I and class II HLA loci were covered by the typing at four-digit resolution. Typing coverage differed by locus: A, B, C, DRB1 and DQB1 were typed in about 620-630 donors, DQA1 in about 550, DPA1 in some 570, and DPB1 in 450 to 480. Because of strong linkage in the cohort, roughly 5 DR-DQ haplotypes were treated as single units for association and clustering. Across approximately 400 genotyped donors of the cohort, an average of about 240,000 unique TCR beta nucleotide sequences per donor were sequenced, and approximately 19% of those sequences were non-productive.

Via the germline V gene, CDR1 is KGHSH and CDR2 LQKENI. Trimmed from V: 2 bases; trimmed from J: 4 bases; junction bases lacking a gene match: 5. From the cysteine through the phenylalanine, the CDR3 covers 16 amino acids. The CDR3 DNA has 48 bases and is translated from base 1. In total, just over 650 healthy bone marrow donors made up the cohort. At the time of sampling, every cohort member was nominally healthy, though immune exposures that went unrecorded were likely present. The donor was CMV seronegative and was included in the group of under 450 seronegative cohort members. Each donor provided a peripheral blood sample, and peripheral blood mononuclear cells were used for TCR beta sequencing. The Qiagen DNeasy Blood Extraction Kit was used to extract genomic DNA from the blood cell samples. As to this clone: Its target antigen remains unknown. No base quality values were provided; no much bigger clone lies one nucleotide off.

The full study reports these points: The earlier analysis of 587 of the donors excluded 15 to 20 rarely observed V segments, including chromosome 9 orphons, because counts were too low. Several of the top co-occurrence clusters appeared to be linked to parvovirus B19, influenza, CMV and Epstein-Barr virus, according to a later analysis. A later genetic analysis reported fewer N-insertions in productive TCRs among donors in an Asian-associated ancestry cluster than the roughly 640-donor mean. It was suggested by the authors that the approach could potentially be generalized to other disease states and immunological phenotypes. A cluster of highly shared sequence variants was judged likely to be a technical artifact of the sequencing pipeline. Correlated functional status among segregating V segments might reflect linkage disequilibrium, but an unknown experimental factor could not be ruled out. In vitro tests confirmed that three of the cytomegalovirus-associated TCR beta chains recognize cytomegalovirus antigens. In an earlier analysis of approximately 590 of the donors, most TCR beta V segments were observed in productive rearrangements about 87% or about 30% of the time, broadly matching IMGT annotations. Presence/absence analyses assumed roughly uniform sequencing depth across donors, an assumption that may not hold. Because the 87-base-pair reads could not distinguish some IMGT-functional V segments, including TRBV6-2 and TRBV6-3, those segments were excluded. In a later analysis, HLA-associated TCR beta chains showed more clonal expansion and lower generation probabilities than non-associated chains that were equally common. Immune exposure information for the cohort was limited to CMV serostatus. Assigning TCR associations to individual alleles was difficult when HLA alleles, especially DR and DQ, strongly co-occurred. A further reported finding was that TCR beta sequences accurately predicted the HLA-A and HLA-B alleles for most subjects in the first cohort. Because some donors lacked HLA typing at each locus, the association tests relied only on the typed subset. V-gene and J-gene trimming of TCR beta chains was associated with a missense DCLRE1C variant in a later genetic analysis, and the association was replicated in an independent cohort. At a false discovery rate of 0.05, a later analysis linked 16,951 TCR beta sequences to specific HLA alleles. According to a later analysis, TCR association rates differed among HLA loci, with DRB1 alleles showing the most associated TCRs and HLA-C alleles showing the fewest. In both the original and validation cohorts, the classifier was reported to diagnose cytomegalovirus status with high specificity and sensitivity. Across donors, most TCR sequences were observed very rarely, whereas some public TCRs were present in many individuals. A later analysis found that most CMV-associated TCR beta chains appeared HLA-restricted, with HLA associations seemingly driven largely by CMV exposure. In the study, about 150 TCR beta chains were listed as associated with cytomegalovirus. This cohort had only TCR beta chains sequenced, and the lack of alpha or paired-chain data limited which features could be detected.

Libraries were prepared through the immunoSEQ multiplex PCR assay. For the multiplex PCR, a mixture combining 60 forward primers for TCR Vbeta segments and 13 reverse primers for TCR Jbeta segments was used. The CDR3 region of rearranged TCR beta genes was amplified from genomic DNA by a multiplex PCR assay. The Illumina HiSeq System was used to sequence the amplified TCR beta libraries as 87-base-pair reads. On the study's bioinformatics: Across the 500 to 750 repertoires, a later analysis counted approximately 83 million unique TCR beta chains, about 10 million of which were shared by at least two donors. A nearest-neighbor algorithm error-corrected the raw reads and collapsed the reads into unique sequences, merging closely related sequences to remove PCR and sequencing errors. CDR3 sequences were aligned to IMGT reference sequences to assign V, D and J gene segments. For a sequence to be retained, a match of at least six nucleotides to both a V gene segment and a J gene segment was required. Rearrangements were classified as productive when the CDR3 lacked stop codons and remained in frame with V and J, and all other rearrangements were classified as non-productive. Following IMGT convention, CDR3 was defined as the stretch from the second conserved V-encoded cysteine to the conserved J-encoded phenylalanine. The earlier analysis of roughly 590 of the donors excluded any sequence lacking an unambiguous match to a single V gene segment. An earlier analysis of fewer than 650 of the donors classified V segments as functional when productive rearrangements were above 56.7% and as segregating when the standard deviation between donors was above 5%. A statistical classification framework was built for diagnosing cytomegalovirus status from the catalog of TCR beta chain sequences. In a later analysis, TCR nucleotide sequences were compared against IMGT/GENE-DB human TR gene sequences so that V and J genes could be assigned. The TCRdist pipeline was used in a later analysis to assign CDR3 sequences and most-parsimonious VDJ recombination scenarios. In a later analysis, every TCR beta chain was defined by the combination of its CDR3 amino acid sequence and its V-gene family, and reads without a unique V-gene family were dropped. As a way to deal with suspected cross-contamination and a sequencing artifact, a later analysis dropped hundreds of nucleotide sequences that were highly shared and had low generation probability. A later analysis calculated a clonal expansion index for each public chain from normalized within-repertoire ranks of inferred template counts. Generation probabilities in a later analysis came from a VDJ recombination model fitted to out-of-frame rearrangements, and those results were checked against IGoR. In a later analysis, hypergeometric tests were used to score TCR-TCR, TCR-HLA and TCR-CMV co-occurrence, with a repertoire-size bias correction applied to TCR pairs. To estimate false discovery rates, a later analysis permuted the HLA or CMV assignments 20 times. In a later analysis, co-occurring TCRs were grouped using DBSCAN, and TCRdist sequence similarity was added for clustering within HLA-allele-positive subsets. For co-occurrence clustering, repertoires with fewer than 30,000 or more than 120,000 public chains were excluded, along with about five repertoires with anomalous nucleotide sharing. This is the immuneACCESS table as TCRdb keeps it, with only in-frame sequences that have V and J called. A part of the clones is gone; compared with another copy, unresolved V genes explain less than half, and the rest is unexplained. That table is the source of V, J and clone size, and D and trimming were worked out from the DNA. Across this sample there are almost 200,000 clones, with roughly 79% seen only once. The ten largest clonotypes hold approximately 2% of the sample.

The TCR was taken from a man aged 25-45 years in good health and CMV-seronegative. The V gene is TRBV18 and the J gene is TRBJ1-1, with 12 junctional bases fitting TRBD1. Sequencing input: PBMCs. The sequenced DNA: TGTGCCAGCTCACCAACCGGGACAGGGGGCCGCACTGAAGCTTTCTTT. This gives the protein CASSPTGTGGRTEAFF. When the CDR3 is completed using the reference TRBV18 and TRBJ1-1 genes on either side, the full variable domain is NAGVMQNPRHLVRRRGQEARLRCSPMKGHSHVYWYRQLPEEGLKFMVYLQKENIIDESGMPKERFSAEFPKEGPSILRIQQVVRGDSAAYFCASSPTGTGGRTEAFFGQGTRLTVV.